The clone carrying this TCR beta chain was counted only a few times. Antigen unknown. The data derive from a study of blood T cells in healthy people across ages. V lost 6 bases, J lost 1 base, and 12 bases lay in between. The germline V gene encodes CDR1 SQVTM and CDR2 ANQGSEA. This CDR3 has 13 amino acids. PCR was performed a second time for roughly 7 to 11 cycles using a sample-barcoded 5' primer and a J-beta primer mix. In TCRdb, the 5' RACE reads were re-called with MiXCR into one record per CDR3 protein. The table records 650,000 to 700,000 distinct CDR3 sequences, roughly 32% of them present only once. Study results and limitations: The study could not conclusively compare naive and antigen-experienced cells, given its unsorted PBMCs.

This TCR came from a woman over 75 in good health. Sequenced: blood. The chain joins TRBV29-1 to TRBJ1-1, with a possible D match to TRBD1 (5 bases). The CDR3: CSVGGGGNTEAFF. The CDR3 DNA reads as TGCAGCGTCGGTGGGGGGGGGAACACTGAAGCTTTCTTT.